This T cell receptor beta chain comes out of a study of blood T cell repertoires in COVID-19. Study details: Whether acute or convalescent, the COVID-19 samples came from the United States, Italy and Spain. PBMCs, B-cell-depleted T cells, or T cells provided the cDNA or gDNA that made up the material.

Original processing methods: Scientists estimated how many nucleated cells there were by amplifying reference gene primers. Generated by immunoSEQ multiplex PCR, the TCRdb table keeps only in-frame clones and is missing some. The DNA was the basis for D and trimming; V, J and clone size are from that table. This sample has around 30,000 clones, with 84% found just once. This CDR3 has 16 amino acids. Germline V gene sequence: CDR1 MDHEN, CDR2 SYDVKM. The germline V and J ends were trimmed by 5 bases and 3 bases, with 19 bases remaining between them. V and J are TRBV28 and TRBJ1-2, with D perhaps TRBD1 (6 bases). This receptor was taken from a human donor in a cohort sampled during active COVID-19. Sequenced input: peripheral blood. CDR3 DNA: TGTGCCAGCAGTAATACGGTGGGAGGGGGGTACTATGGCTACACCTTC. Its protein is CASSNTVGGGYYGYTF.